The TCR beta chain described here comes from a study of T cell responses to AZD1222 COVID-19 vaccine (dated by TCRdb to about 2021). Notes on the research overall: AZD1222 recipients whose second dose came at about 4 weeks and those whose second dose came at about 12 weeks were combined into one group, since spike-specific TCR depth and breadth did not differ between the two schedules. Trial participants were enrolled by age into subgroups of 18-55, 56-69 and 70-plus years, and around 150, 29 and 61 TCR-sequenced participants, respectively, were included in these subgroups. A total of more than 230 trial participants underwent TCR sequencing, of whom some 210 received two doses of AZD1222 and about 25 received two doses of the MenACWY control vaccine. Points the paper makes about the study in general: Because no day 14 peak-response samples were available, repertoires were characterized only after the peak T cell response. After two AZD1222 doses, spike-specific TCR breadth and depth were significantly higher than at day 0 and than in MenACWY recipients. The 56-69-year group was small, and its depth increase did not reach significance, likely because of low power. Conclusions about previously exposed vaccinees are limited, since just five or six AZD1222 recipients were seropositive for SARS-CoV-2 at baseline. Most participants were white British and females outnumbered males, and the authors suggested that clonal diversity may have been underestimated. CD4 TCRs associated with the vaccine covered the entire spike protein, and the dominant responses were in regions 160-218 and 743-854. Reportedly, almost half of the unique spike-specific TCRs recognized epitopes lying outside the regions that are mutated in the B.1.351 and B.1.1.7 variants.

The CDR3 regions of human TCRbeta chains were analyzed by immunosequencing. On the authors' methods: TCRs in the repertoires were matched against a reference library of SARS-CoV-2-specific TCRs that had been generated with the MIRA antigen-specificity platform. Breadth was defined as the fraction of unique TCRs that were SARS-CoV-2-associated. Depth was defined as the fraction of total T cells that were SARS-CoV-2-associated. Each spike-specific TCR was assigned to its reactive spike region and to a CD4 or CD8 class using the MIRA data. Log10-transformed breadth and depth values were compared by one-way ANOVA with Sidak's multiple comparisons tests. TCRdb took over this immuneACCESS table, retaining in-frame rearrangements with V and J assigned. Such tables are incomplete; in checked studies, under half of the missing clones stem from an unresolved V gene, and the remainder is unexplained. V, J and clone size reflect that table, while D and trimming were determined from the DNA. Within this sample are under 200,000 clones, with 90% to 95% of them counted one time only. The top ten clonotypes cover roughly 3.8% of the sample.

The label giving this sample's time point can be read as: baseline before first vaccination. Vaccinee samples were obtained from the UK trials COV001 and COV002, which included a single-blind randomized controlled phase 2/3 trial of AZD1222 (ChAdOx1 nCoV-19) in healthy adults. For TCRbeta chain sequencing, PBMC samples from trial participants were taken at day 0 and at day 28 after the second dose. Turning to this clone: What this receptor recognizes is not known. It has no much larger one-base neighbor in the sample; base qualities were not kept.

The sequenced sample was peripheral blood, obtained on day 0 of AZD1222 vaccination. The TCR originated in an adult in good health.

CDR3 loop: CSVETGGRNIQYF. In nucleotide form, the sequence is TGCAGCGTAGAAACAGGGGGCAGGAACATTCAGTACTTC. The chain is made from TRBV29-1 and TRBJ2-4; 9 bases in between match TRBD1. Compared with germline, V lacks 6 bases and J lacks 7 bases; bases without a gene match: 7. In the germline V gene, CDR1 corresponds to SQVTM and CDR2 to ANQGSEA. From the cysteine up to the phenylalanine, the CDR3 has a length of 13 residues. Kept here is only the CDR3 DNA, which spans 39 bases and is read in frame from base 1.